Listed below are T cell receptor beta chains from one sample, sequenced in a study of blood T cell repertoires in COVID-19. Measured with immunoSEQ multiplex PCR; TCRdb has only the in-frame clones, and not every one. The profile shows about 35,000 clones, approximately 87% of them singletons. The sequenced sample consisted of peripheral blood. These receptors originate from a human donor in a cohort sampled during active COVID-19. Both conserved end residues are part of each CDR3. A D gene is named only where the DNA matches it firmly. Size values are once, few and many counts, or a class for expanded clones, and some rows have none.

clone_size,d_call,v_call,j_call,cdr3_aa,cdr3_nt
NA,NA,TRBV7-9,TRBJ1-3,CAGSPWVNEDTIYF,TGTGCCGGGTCCCCTTGGGTAAACGAGGACACCATATATTTT
NA,NA,TRBV9,TRBJ1-2,CASSVRQDPIYGYTF,TGTGCCAGCAGCGTCCGACAGGATCCTATCTATGGCTACACCTTC
once,NA,TRBV7-2,TRBJ1-1,CASSLAPVMNTEAFF,TGTGCCAGCAGCTTAGCTCCGGTCATGAACACTGAAGCTTTCTTT
NA,NA,TRBV28,TRBJ1-3,CASSRIDSSRSGNTIYF,TGTGCCAGTTCAAGAATAGACAGTTCGCGCTCTGGAAACACCATATATTTT
NA,NA,TRBV7-2,TRBJ1-5,CASSLFAAVDQPQHF,TGTGCCAGCAGCTTGTTCGCGGCAGTCGATCAGCCCCAGCATTTT
NA,TRBD2,TRBV28,TRBJ2-5,CASKTSEETQYF,TGTGCCAGCAAGACTAGCGAAGAGACCCAGTACTTC
NA,NA,TRBV11-3,TRBJ2-2,CASSLERSDTGELFF,TGTGCCAGCAGCTTAGAGCGGTCGGACACCGGGGAGCTGTTTTTT
NA,NA,TRBV4-1,TRBJ2-5,CASSPQGQTQYF,TGCGCCAGCAGCCCCCAGGGTCAGACCCAGTACTTC
NA,NA,TRBV10-3,TRBJ2-2,CAISLNRGELFF,TGTGCCATCAGCCTGAACAGGGGGGAGCTGTTTTTT
NA,TRBD1,TRBV7-9,TRBJ1-1,CASSITGGTEAFF,TGTGCCAGCAGCATCACAGGGGGAACTGAAGCTTTCTTT
NA,NA,TRBV11-2,TRBJ2-7,CASSLNTGFYEQYF,TGTGCCAGCAGCCTCAATACAGGGTTCTACGAGCAGTACTTC
NA,NA,TRBV12-3/TRBV12-4,TRBJ2-2,CASSWLGAGELFF,TGTGCCAGCAGTTGGTTGGGCGCCGGGGAGCTGTTTTTT
NA,NA,TRBV25-1,TRBJ1-1,CASSEYGQNTEAFF,TGTGCCAGCAGTGAATATGGACAGAACACTGAAGCTTTCTTT
NA,NA,TRBV28,TRBJ2-3,CASSLFGSRGDTQYF,TGTGCCAGCAGTTTATTTGGCAGTCGAGGAGATACGCAGTATTTT
once,NA,TRBV6-5,TRBJ1-1,CASSYSTEGNTEAFF,TGTGCCAGCAGTTACTCTACAGAGGGAAACACTGAAGCTTTCTTT
NA,NA,TRBV7-2,TRBJ1-1,CASSPRTEAFF,TGTGCCAGCAGTCCTCGGACTGAAGCTTTCTTT
few,NA,TRBV19,TRBJ1-3,CASGTGSSGNTIYF,TGTGCCAGTGGGACCGGGAGCTCTGGAAACACCATATATTTT
once,NA,TRBV3-1/TRBV3-2,TRBJ2-1,CASSQRGFTYNEQFF,TGTGCCAGCAGCCAGCGGGGTTTTACCTACAATGAGCAGTTCTTC
few,NA,TRBV19,TRBJ2-7,CASSPDSTYEQYF,TGTGCCAGTAGTCCGGACAGCACCTACGAGCAGTACTTC
NA,NA,TRBV11-2,TRBJ2-5,CASSSGLEETQYF,TGTGCCAGCAGCTCAGGGTTGGAGGAGACCCAGTACTTC
once,TRBD1,TRBV24-1,TRBJ2-2,CATSDPDRGNTGELFF,TGTGCCACCAGTGACCCGGACAGGGGCAACACCGGGGAGCTGTTTTTT
NA,NA,TRBV6-5,TRBJ1-3,CASSYGRTGNTIYF,TGTGCCAGCAGTTATGGCAGAACTGGAAACACCATATATTTT
NA,TRBD1,TRBV29-1,TRBJ2-6,CSVELFRTGFSGANVLTF,TGCAGCGTTGAACTTTTCCGGACAGGGTTTTCCGGGGCCAACGTCCTGACTTTC
NA,NA,TRBV12-5,TRBJ1-4,CASGLDRAEKLFF,TGTGCTAGTGGTTTGGACAGGGCCGAAAAACTGTTTTTT
NA,TRBD1,TRBV5-8,TRBJ2-7,CASSLGPGQGNYEQYF,TGTGCCAGCAGCTTAGGCCCGGGACAGGGGAACTACGAGCAGTACTTC
NA,TRBD2,TRBV7-3,TRBJ2-2,CAGGLGNTGELFF,TGTGCCGGCGGACTAGGAAATACCGGGGAGCTGTTTTTT
NA,NA,TRBV10-3,TRBJ2-7,CAISEGLVFGKAYEQYF,TGTGCCATCAGTGAGGGACTGGTCTTTGGCAAGGCCTACGAGCAGTACTTC
NA,NA,TRBV6-2/TRBV6-3,TRBJ2-1,CASSHRNIRNEQFF,TGTGCCAGCAGTCACCGAAACATACGCAATGAGCAGTTCTTC
NA,TRBD1,TRBV19,TRBJ2-5,CASSLTGGAYLETQYF,TGTGCCAGTAGTCTGACAGGGGGCGCATATTTAGAGACCCAGTACTTC
NA,NA,TRBV7-2,TRBJ1-2,CASSLNRGSANYGYTF,TGTGCCAGCAGCTTAAATCGAGGGTCCGCTAACTATGGCTACACCTTC
NA,NA,TRBV6-6,TRBJ2-7,CASTVQGQVPYEQYF,TGTGCCAGCACCGTACAGGGTCAGGTGCCCTACGAGCAGTACTTC
NA,TRBD1,TRBV18,TRBJ1-5,CASSPTGDQPQHF,TGTGCCAGCTCACCGACAGGGGATCAGCCCCAGCATTTT
NA,NA,TRBV7-8,TRBJ2-7,CASSPRQANSYEQYF,TGTGCCAGCAGCCCCCGACAGGCGAATTCCTACGAGCAGTACTTC
NA,NA,TRBV7-3,TRBJ2-7,CASSLTWRAEQYF,TGTGCCAGCAGCTTAACTTGGCGGGCCGAGCAGTACTTC
NA,NA,TRBV5-6,TRBJ1-2,CASSLFGGYTF,TGTGCCAGCAGCTTGTTCGGTGGCTACACCTTC
few,TRBD2,TRBV5-1,TRBJ2-3,CASSFSGVSTDTQYF,TGCGCCAGCAGCTTTAGCGGGGTCAGCACAGATACGCAGTATTTT
few,TRBD1,TRBV28,TRBJ2-1,CASSPYSDRDYNEQFF,TGTGCCAGCAGTCCCTACTCGGACAGGGACTACAATGAGCAGTTCTTC
few,TRBD1,TRBV6-6,TRBJ1-6,CASSYRTGGNSPLHF,TGTGCCAGCAGTTATAGGACAGGGGGTAATTCACCCCTCCACTTT
NA,TRBD1,TRBV6-2/TRBV6-3,TRBJ2-7,CASSKTGTGPYEQYF,TGTGCCAGCAGTAAGACCGGGACAGGACCCTACGAGCAGTACTTC
NA,TRBD1,TRBV27,TRBJ1-2,CASSLDERGRYGYTF,TGTGCCAGCAGTCTGGACGAAAGGGGGCGGTATGGCTACACCTTC
NA,TRBD2,TRBV2,TRBJ2-1,CASSEVSGESYNEQFF,TGTGCCAGCAGCGAGGTTAGCGGGGAGTCCTACAATGAGCAGTTCTTC
NA,TRBD1,TRBV7-8,TRBJ2-7,CASSLGQGGTYEQYF,TGTGCCAGCAGCTTAGGACAGGGGGGGACCTACGAGCAGTACTTC
NA,NA,TRBV28,TRBJ1-1,CASRPGEAYTEAFF,TGTGCCAGCAGGCCAGGGGAAGCCTACACTGAAGCTTTCTTT
NA,TRBD1,TRBV28,TRBJ1-2,CATDTGAHGYTF,TGTGCCACCGATACAGGGGCTCATGGCTACACCTTC
few,TRBD2,TRBV2,TRBJ2-5,CASSTQSSGGQETQYF,TGTGCCAGCAGTACCCAAAGTAGCGGGGGGCAAGAGACCCAGTACTTC
NA,NA,TRBV4-3,TRBJ2-2,CASSQGGGTINTGELFF,TGCGCCAGCAGCCAAGGAGGGGGGACTATAAACACCGGGGAGCTGTTTTTT
NA,NA,TRBV12-3/TRBV12-4,TRBJ2-5,CASSFSEETQYF,TGTGCCAGCAGTTTCTCTGAAGAGACCCAGTACTTC
NA,NA,TRBV28,TRBJ2-1,CASAKTGKGNEQFF,TGTGCCAGCGCGAAAACAGGGAAAGGCAATGAGCAGTTCTTC
NA,TRBD1,TRBV4-3,TRBJ2-7,CASSPGTVYEQYF,TGCGCCAGCAGTCCCGGGACAGTCTACGAGCAGTACTTC
NA,TRBD1,TRBV19,TRBJ2-1,CASSIAGTGGVYEQFF,TGTGCCAGTAGTATCGCCGGGACAGGGGGCGTCTATGAGCAGTTCTTC
NA,TRBD2,TRBV28,TRBJ2-7,CASRGEGTYEQYF,TGTGCCAGCAGGGGGGAGGGTACCTACGAGCAGTACTTC
once,TRBD2,TRBV12-5,TRBJ2-5,CASGLSGGLETQYF,TGTGCTAGTGGTTTGAGCGGGGGGCTGGAGACCCAGTACTTC